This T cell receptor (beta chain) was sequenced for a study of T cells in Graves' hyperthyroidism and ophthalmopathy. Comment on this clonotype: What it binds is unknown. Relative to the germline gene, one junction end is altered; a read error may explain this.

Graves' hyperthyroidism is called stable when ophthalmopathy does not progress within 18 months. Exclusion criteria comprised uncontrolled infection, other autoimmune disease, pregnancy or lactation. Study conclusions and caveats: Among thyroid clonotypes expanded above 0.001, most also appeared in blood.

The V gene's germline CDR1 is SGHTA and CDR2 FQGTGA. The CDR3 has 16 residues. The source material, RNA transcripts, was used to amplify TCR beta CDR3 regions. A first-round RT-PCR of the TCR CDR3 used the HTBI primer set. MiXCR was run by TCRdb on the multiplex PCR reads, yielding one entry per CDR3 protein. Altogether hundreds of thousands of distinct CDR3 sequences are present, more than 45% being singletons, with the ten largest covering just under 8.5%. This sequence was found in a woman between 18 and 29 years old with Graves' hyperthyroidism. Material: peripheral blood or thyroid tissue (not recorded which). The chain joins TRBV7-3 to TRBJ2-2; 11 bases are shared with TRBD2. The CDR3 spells CASRMTSGKDTGELLF. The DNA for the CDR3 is TGTGCCAGCAGAATGACTAGCGGGAAGGACACCGGGGAGCTGCTTTTT.